The rows below give T cell receptor beta chains drawn from one sample of a study of T cells in Graves' hyperthyroidism and ophthalmopathy. TCRdb analysed the multiplex PCR reads with MiXCR anew, one entry per CDR3 protein. The table records hundreds of thousands of distinct CDR3 sequences, about half of them present only once. Input material: peripheral blood or thyroid tissue (not recorded which). Receptors originate from a woman in her late teens or twenties with Graves' hyperthyroidism. Both conserved end residues are part of each CDR3. D genes are given only for firm matches. Some rows mark clone size as missing; the rest say once, few, many or name a class of expanded clone.

few,TRBJ2-5,TRBV7-9,TRBD1,CASSLGGQASQETQYF,TGTGCCAGCAGCTTAGGGGGACAGGCCTCACAAGAGACCCAGTACTTC
.,TRBJ2-2,TRBV6-5,.,CASSRGTRELFF,TGTGCCAGCAGTCGTGGGACCAGGGAGCTGTTTTTT
.,TRBJ1-2,TRBV7-2,.,CASSLDSAIKGYGYTF,TGTGCCAGCAGCTTAGATTCGGCGATAAAAGGCTATGGCTACACCTTC
many,TRBJ1-5,TRBV15,.,CATSRDVRTAHQPQHF,TGTGCCACCAGCAGAGATGTACGGACGGCGCATCAGCCCCAGCATTTT
many,TRBJ1-2,TRBV2,TRBD1,CASQDRGLGYYGYTF,TGTGCCAGCCAGGACAGGGGGCTGGGTTACTATGGCTACACCTTC
.,TRBJ2-5,TRBV29-1,TRBD1,CSHRLKGAETQYF,TGCAGCCACAGACTGAAGGGGGCGGAGACCCAGTACTTC
few,TRBJ2-7,TRBV10-3,TRBD2,CAIMGGSLYEQYF,TGTGCCATCATGGGCGGGAGTTTGTACGAGCAGTACTTC
.,TRBJ2-7,TRBV7-2,.,CASSPYRDWNYEQYF,TGTGCCAGCAGCCCATACCGGGACTGGAACTACGAGCAGTACTTC
.,TRBJ1-2,TRBV7-9,TRBD1,CARIRQGNYGYTF,TGTGCACGCATCCGACAGGGGAACTATGGCTACACCTTC
.,TRBJ1-1,TRBV25-1,.,CAWSVQGSVRTEAFF,TGTGCCTGGAGTGTTCAGGGATCGGTTCGAACTGAAGCTTTCTTT
.,TRBJ2-5,TRBV25-1,.,CASSELDRHSQETQYF,TGTGCCAGCAGTGAGCTTGACAGGCACTCCCAAGAGACCCAGTACTTC
.,TRBJ1-6,TRBV11-1,TRBD1,CASSSPPGQHNSPLHF,TGTGCCAGCAGCTCTCCCCCGGGACAGCATAATTCACCCCTCCACTTT
.,TRBJ2-7,TRBV7-9,TRBD2,CASSPPGLVLGEQYF,TGTGCCAGCAGCCCTCCCGGACTAGTTCTAGGCGAGCAGTACTTC
many,TRBJ2-6,TRBV5-1,.,CASSLGARGANVLTF,TGCGCCAGCAGCTTGGGTGCGCGTGGGGCCAACGTCCTGACTTTC
.,TRBJ1-4,TRBV4-1,.,CASRPIYRQYNEKLFF,TGCGCCAGCAGACCAATATATCGACAGTATAATGAAAAACTGTTTTTT
few,TRBJ1-4,TRBV9,.,CASSGEGTEKLFF,TGTGCCAGCAGCGGGGAAGGAACTGAAAAACTGTTTTTT
many,TRBJ2-7,TRBV7-8,TRBD2,CASSGTSGFSYEQYF,TGTGCCAGCAGCGGGACTAGCGGGTTCTCCTACGAGCAGTACTTC
.,TRBJ1-4,TRBV7-9,.,CASTPSGAEKLFF,TGTGCCAGTACCCCCTCCGGGGCAGAAAAACTGTTTTTT
many,TRBJ1-6,TRBV2,TRBD1,CASSEGQILPLHF,TGTGCCAGCAGTGAGGGACAGATCCTCCCCCTCCACTTT
.,TRBJ2-7,TRBV15,TRBD2,CATSRVYGGGEQYF,TGTGCCACCAGCAGAGTATATGGGGGGGGCGAGCAGTACTTC
.,TRBJ1-6,TRBV7-2,.,CASSFPTRLYSPLHF,TGTGCCAGCAGTTTCCCGACGCGGCTGTATTCACCCCTCCACTTT
few,TRBJ1-2,TRBV5-6,.,CASSLYGYGYTF,TGTGCCAGCAGCTTGTATGGCTATGGCTACACCTTC
.,TRBJ2-7,TRBV7-9,TRBD2,CASSPGTAGGEQYF,TGTGCCAGCAGCCCCGGGACAGCGGGAGGGGAGCAGTACTTC
many,TRBJ2-5,TRBV7-9,.,CASSPRDRRGETQYF,TGTGCCAGCAGCCCACGGGACAGGCGGGGGGAGACCCAGTACTTC
.,TRBJ2-5,TRBV20-1,TRBD2,CSARLAGALETQYF,TGCAGTGCTAGACTAGCGGGAGCCCTAGAGACCCAGTACTTC
.,TRBJ2-7,TRBV2,TRBD2,CASSSGGAYEQYF,TGTGCCAGCAGTAGCGGGGGAGCCTACGAGCAGTACTTC
.,TRBJ1-2,TRBV7-6,.,CAGSLWDSGYTF,TGTGCCGGCAGCTTATGGGATTCTGGCTACACCTTC
.,TRBJ1-4,TRBV7-2,TRBD1,CASSSRTGASNEKLFF,TGTGCCAGCAGCTCCCGGACAGGGGCTTCTAATGAAAAACTGTTTTTT
.,TRBJ2-5,TRBV7-2,TRBD1,CASSQGTGRYF,TGTGCCAGCAGCCAAGGGACAGGGAGGTATTTC
.,TRBJ2-5,TRBV9,TRBD2,CASSGTSGSETQYF,TGTGCCAGCAGTGGGACTAGCGGGAGTGAGACCCAGTACTTC
.,TRBJ2-7,TRBV7-3,.,CASSLKGGSSYEQYF,TGTGCCAGCAGCTTAAAGGGCGGCAGCTCCTACGAGCAGTACTTC
few,TRBJ2-5,TRBV7-9,TRBD2,CASSLGLAAEGEETQYF,TGTGCCAGCAGCTTAGGGCTAGCGGCCGAGGGAGAAGAGACCCAGTACTTC
.,TRBJ1-5,TRBV6-1,TRBD1,CASSKGQGGFQPQHF,TGTGCCAGCAGTAAGGGACAGGGAGGATTTCAGCCCCAGCATTTT
many,TRBJ2-5,TRBV7-7,TRBD1,CASSPVQGPVETQYF,TGTGCTAGCAGCCCAGTACAGGGGCCAGTGGAGACCCAGTACTTC
.,TRBJ1-2,TRBV7-9,.,CASSPGAIGGYTF,TGTGCCAGCAGCCCCGGGGCCATTGGTGGCTACACCTTC
few,TRBJ1-2,TRBV9,TRBD1,CASSAGQGIGGYTF,TGTGCCAGCAGCGCGGGACAGGGGATAGGGGGCTACACCTTC
few,TRBJ2-7,TRBV5-1,.,CASSFGTTPYEQYF,TGCGCCAGCAGCTTCGGGACAACCCCCTACGAGCAGTACTTC
.,TRBJ1-5,TRBV7-2,.,CASSLLWGRETQHF,TGTGCCAGCAGCTTACTATGGGGAAGGGAGACCCAGCATTTT
.,TRBJ1-6,TRBV2,.,CARVAGNNSPLHF,TGTGCTAGAGTGGCAGGGAATAATTCACCCCTCCACTTT
.,TRBJ1-6,TRBV9,.,CASSASGGANSPLHF,TGTGCCAGCAGCGCTTCGGGGGGCGCGAATTCACCCCTCCACTTT
few,TRBJ2-7,TRBV6-1,.,CASSGRYRDEQYF,TGTGCCAGCAGTGGACGCTATCGGGACGAGCAGTACTTC
many,TRBJ1-3,TRBV29-1,.,CSVAGYGNTIYF,TGCAGCGTTGCAGGGTACGGAAACACCATATATTTT
once,TRBJ1-1,TRBV7-6,TRBD1,CASSTSGTGDTEAFF,TGTGCCAGCAGCACAAGCGGGACAGGGGACACTGAAGCTTTCTTT
.,TRBJ1-5,TRBV2,TRBD1,CASSQAGGGEPQHF,TGCGCCAGCAGCCAAGCGGGAGGGGGCGAGCCCCAACATTTT
.,TRBJ1-2,TRBV24-1,.,CATSDFGEEGGYGYTF,TGTGCCACCAGTGATTTTGGTGAGGAAGGAGGCTATGGCTACACCTTC
few,TRBJ2-2,TRBV20-1,TRBD1,CSAPGQGADTGELFF,TGCAGTGCTCCGGGACAGGGGGCCGACACCGGGGAGCTGTTTTTT
many,TRBJ2-5,TRBV7-2,TRBD2,CASSVGLAGETQYF,TGTGCCAGCAGCGTGGGACTAGCGGGAGAGACCCAGTACTTC
.,TRBJ2-5,TRBV15,TRBD1,CATSYRGNGNTQYF,TGTGCCACCAGTTACAGGGGGAATGGAAACACCCAGTACTTC
.,TRBJ1-4,TRBV7-9,.,CASSLGAGVDEKLFF,TGTGCCAGCAGCTTAGGCGCAGGGGTAGATGAAAAACTGTTTTTT
few,TRBJ1-3,TRBV12-3/TRBV12-4,.,CASTHGPLSGNTIYF,TGTGCCAGCACCCACGGACCGCTCTCTGGAAACACCATATATTTT
.,TRBJ2-3,TRBV7-2,.,CASTIAPPDTQYF,TGTGCCAGCACCATAGCCCCTCCAGATACGCAGTATTTT
.,TRBJ2-5,TRBV2,.,CASGSQYQETQYF,TGTGCCAGCGGTTCACAGTACCAAGAGACCCAGTACTTC
.,TRBJ1-1,TRBV7-2,.,CASSSLRQGLTLTEAFF,TGTGCCAGCAGCTCTCTTCGACAAGGCCTTACCCTGACTGAAGCTTTCTTT
.,TRBJ1-1,TRBV6-1,.,CASSDYTSTFGTEAFF,TGTGCCAGCAGTGACTATACCAGCACGTTCGGCACTGAAGCTTTCTTT
.,TRBJ1-6,TRBV25-1,.,CAGNSPLHF,TGTGCCGGTAATTCACCCCTCCACTTT
many,TRBJ1-1,TRBV7-2,.,CASSFPPPGPRAFF,TGTGCCAGCAGCTTCCCACCCCCGGGGCCACGGGCTTTCTTT
.,TRBJ2-7,TRBV20-1,TRBD2,CAGLAGGTYEQYF,TGCGCGGGACTAGCGGGAGGAACCTACGAGCAGTACTTC
.,TRBJ2-3,TRBV24-1,.,CAISDGGKSTDTQYF,TGTGCCATCAGTGACGGCGGGAAAAGCACAGATACGCAGTATTTT
.,TRBJ2-3,TRBV24-1,.,CATSDLGRGDTQYF,TGTGCCACCAGTGATTTGGGAAGGGGAGATACGCAGTATTTT